This T cell receptor (beta chain) was documented in a study of cytomegalovirus exposure and HLA in healthy donors. Study results and limitations: CMV antigen specificity was confirmed in vitro for three CMV-associated chains. The majority of TCR sequences were rare, yet some public TCRs appeared in many donors.

Points on this clone: What it binds is not known.

The CDR3 is 16 residues long. Looked up from germline, CDR1 is LNHDA and CDR2 is SQIVND (reference sequence). The V gene end was trimmed by 6 bases and the J gene end by 1 base; junction bases not matched to a gene: 7. The table came from immunoSEQ multiplex PCR; TCRdb's copy has only in-frame clones and leaves some out. In the table there are about 160,000 clones, around 96% of which are singletons. The origin of this receptor is a woman aged 18-29 years in good health and CMV-seronegative. V and J are TRBV19 and TRBJ2-3; 10 bases match TRBD2. Source material: PBMCs. CDR3 in amino acids: CASRNSGGPRTDTQYF. The CDR3 DNA follows: TGTGCCAGTAGAAATAGCGGGGGGCCTCGCACAGATACGCAGTATTTT.